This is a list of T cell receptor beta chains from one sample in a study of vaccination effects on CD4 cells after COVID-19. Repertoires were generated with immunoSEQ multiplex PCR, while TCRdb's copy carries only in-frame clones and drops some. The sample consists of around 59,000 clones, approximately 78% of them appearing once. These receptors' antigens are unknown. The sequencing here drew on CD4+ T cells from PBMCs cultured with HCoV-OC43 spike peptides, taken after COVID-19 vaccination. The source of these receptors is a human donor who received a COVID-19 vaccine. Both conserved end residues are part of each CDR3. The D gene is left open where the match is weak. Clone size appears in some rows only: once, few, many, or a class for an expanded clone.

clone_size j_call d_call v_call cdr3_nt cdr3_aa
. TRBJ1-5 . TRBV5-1 TGCGCCAGCAGCTTGGACCCTCGGAGCAATCAGCCCCAGCATTTT CASSLDPRSNQPQHF
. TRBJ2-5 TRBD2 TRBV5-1 TGCGCCAGCAGGGCTGGGACTAGCGGGGAGGGGAAGACCCAGTACTTC CASRAGTSGEGKTQYF
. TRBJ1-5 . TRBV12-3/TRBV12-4 TGTGCCAGCAGTTCTCAGGGTTACCAGCCCCAGCATTTT CASSSQGYQPQHF
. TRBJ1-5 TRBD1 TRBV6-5 TGTGCCAGCACATTGGACAGGCAGAATCAGCCCCAGCATTTT CASTLDRQNQPQHF
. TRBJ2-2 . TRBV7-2 TGTGCCAGCAGCTTACGCGGGGAGCTGTTTTTT CASSLRGELFF
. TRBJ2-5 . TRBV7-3 TGTGCCAGCAGCTTGACACCGATTGGGACCCAGTACTTC CASSLTPIGTQYF
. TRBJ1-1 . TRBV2 TGTGCCAGCAAGCGGGCAGGGAAGGGAACTGAAGCTTTCTTT CASKRAGKGTEAFF
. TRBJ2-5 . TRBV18 TGTGCCAGCTCACCAAGTGTGACCCCAAGTGGAGAGACCCAGTACTTC CASSPSVTPSGETQYF
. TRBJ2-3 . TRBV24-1 TGTGCCACCAGTGACCCCGCCACAGATACGCAGTATTTT CATSDPATDTQYF
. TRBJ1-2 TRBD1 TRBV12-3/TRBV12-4 TGTGCCAGCAGTTTCCGGGACAGGGCTGAGTACACCTTC CASSFRDRAEYTF
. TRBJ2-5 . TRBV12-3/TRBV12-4 TGTGCCAGCAGTTTACGGGGGGCAGAGACCCAGTACTTC CASSLRGAETQYF
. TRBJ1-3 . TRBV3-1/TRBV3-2 TGTGCCAGCAGCCAAGATCTGGGGCGTATTCGAGGAAACACCATATATTTT CASSQDLGRIRGNTIYF
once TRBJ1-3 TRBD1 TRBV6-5 TGTGCTACCATTAAGGACAGGGCTGGAAACACCATATATTTT CATIKDRAGNTIYF
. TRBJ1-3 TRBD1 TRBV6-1 TGTGCCAGCAGTGAAGCCCCTCTAGACAGGGGAGGAAACACCATATATTTT CASSEAPLDRGGNTIYF
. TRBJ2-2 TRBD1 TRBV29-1 TGCAGCGTTGTTGGACAGGAGACGAACACCGGGGAGCTGTTTTTT CSVVGQETNTGELFF
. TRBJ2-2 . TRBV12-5 TGTGCTAGTGGTTTTTTGGGTACCGGGGAGCTGTTTTTT CASGFLGTGELFF
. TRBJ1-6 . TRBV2 TGTGCCAGCAGTGAGAGGGCTGGTTCACCCCTCCACTTT CASSERAGSPLHF
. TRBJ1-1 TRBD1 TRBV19 TGTGCCAGTAGTCTCATCTCAGGGGGAGCTTTCTTT CASSLISGGAFF
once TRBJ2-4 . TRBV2 TGTGCCAGCAAGGAGGGACAGACTCTAGCCAAAAACATTCAGTACTTC CASKEGQTLAKNIQYF
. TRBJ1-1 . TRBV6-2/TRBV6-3 TGTGCCAGCAGTTGGGACGGGACTGAAGCTTTCTTT CASSWDGTEAFF
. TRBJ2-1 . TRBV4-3 TGCGCCAGCAGCCAGAGGACAAGCTCCTACAATGAGCAGTTCTTC CASSQRTSSYNEQFF
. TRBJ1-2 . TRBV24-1 TGTGCCACCAGTGACCCCGACGGAAACTATGGCTACACCTTC CATSDPDGNYGYTF
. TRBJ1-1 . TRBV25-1 TGTGCCAGCAGTGAATCGCTACCTAAGAACACTGAAGCTTTCTTT CASSESLPKNTEAFF
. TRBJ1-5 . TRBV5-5 TGTGCCAGCAGCCTCTGGGGGCTTGGGGAGGCCCAGCATTTT CASSLWGLGEAQHF
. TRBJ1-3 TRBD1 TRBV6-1 TGTGCCAGCAGTGAAAGCCCTCACCCCGGGACAGGGGGAGCGGGAAACACCATATATTTT CASSESPHPGTGGAGNTIYF
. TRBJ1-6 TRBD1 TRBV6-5 TGTGCCAGCAGTTACTTAGGACAGGGAGGCAATTCACCCCTCCACTTT CASSYLGQGGNSPLHF
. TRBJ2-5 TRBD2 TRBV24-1 TGTGCCACCAGTGCGACTAGCGGGGTACAAGAGACCCAGTACTTC CATSATSGVQETQYF
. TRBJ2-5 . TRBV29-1 TGCAGCGTGAACCGGGACCAAGAGACCCAGTACTTC CSVNRDQETQYF
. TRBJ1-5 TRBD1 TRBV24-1 TGTGCCACCAGTGATCCCAGGGGGTCGGGTCAGCCCCAGCATTTT CATSDPRGSGQPQHF
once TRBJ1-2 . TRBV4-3 TGCGCCAGCAGCCAAGATCAGTGGACTTTGGCTAACTATGGCTACACCTTC CASSQDQWTLANYGYTF
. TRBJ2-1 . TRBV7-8 TGTGCCAGCAGCTTCAGCGGCTCCGACAATGAGCAGTTCTTC CASSFSGSDNEQFF
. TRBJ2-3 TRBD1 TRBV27 TGTGCCAGCAGATCTCCGGGACAGGGCACAGATACGCAGTATTTT CASRSPGQGTDTQYF
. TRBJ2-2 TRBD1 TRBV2 TGTGCCAGCAGTCGGACAGGGTACGGCACCGGGGAGCTGTTTTTT CASSRTGYGTGELFF
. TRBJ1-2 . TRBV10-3 TGTGCCATCAGGGAATTACCCGGGACGGGGGGAGGCTACACCTTC CAIRELPGTGGGYTF
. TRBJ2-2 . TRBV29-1 TGCAGCATCACATCTACCGGCGGGGAGCTGTTTTTT CSITSTGGELFF
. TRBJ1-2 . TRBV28 TGTGCCAGCAGTGAAGGGGGGGCGCGGGACTATGGCTACACCTTC CASSEGGARDYGYTF
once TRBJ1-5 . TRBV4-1 TGCGCCAGCAGCCAAGATAGGGGCAGGGGTCAGCCCCAGCATTTT CASSQDRGRGQPQHF
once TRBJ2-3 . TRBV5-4 TGTGCCAGCAGCCCGTGGGTGTCCACAGATACGCAGTATTTT CASSPWVSTDTQYF
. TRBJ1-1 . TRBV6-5 TGTGCCAGCACCTTCGACGGGAACACTGAAGCTTTCTTT CASTFDGNTEAFF
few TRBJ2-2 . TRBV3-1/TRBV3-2 TGTGCCAGCAGCCAAGCCCAGAGCACCGGGGAGCTGTTTTTT CASSQAQSTGELFF
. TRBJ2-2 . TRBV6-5 TGTGCCAGCACTCGTACGAACACCGGGGAGCTGTTTTTT CASTRTNTGELFF
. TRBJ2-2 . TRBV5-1 TGCGCCAGCAGGGGACTGCGATTCAACGGGGGGCAGGTCGGGGAGCTGTTTTTT CASRGLRFNGGQVGELFF
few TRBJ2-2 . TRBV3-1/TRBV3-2 TGTGCCAGCAGCCAAGAGGTTGGGATAATCTCCGGGGAGCTGTTTTTT CASSQEVGIISGELFF
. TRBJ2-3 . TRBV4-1 TGCGCCAGCAGCCAAGTGGTGGTCCCAGCAATTCGCACAGATACGCAGTATTTT CASSQVVVPAIRTDTQYF
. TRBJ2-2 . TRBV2 TGTGCCAGCAGTTTATATCCCGGGGAGCTGTTTTTT CASSLYPGELFF
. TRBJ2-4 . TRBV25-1 TGTGCCAGCAGTCAGCACAGGGAAGATAACATTCAGTACTTC CASSQHREDNIQYF
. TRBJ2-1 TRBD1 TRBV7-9 TGTGCCAGCAGCTTTATCAGGGGGCGGACGAGGGAGCAGTTCTTC CASSFIRGRTREQFF
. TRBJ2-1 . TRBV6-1 TGTGCCAGCAGTGAGCTGGGCTCCTACAATGAGCAGTTCTTC CASSELGSYNEQFF
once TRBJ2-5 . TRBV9 TGTGCCAGCAGCGTCCAGGGGATCGGGTCAGAGACCCAGTACTTC CASSVQGIGSETQYF
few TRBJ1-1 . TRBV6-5 TGTGCCAGCAGTTACAGGGACACTGAAGCTTTCTTT CASSYRDTEAFF
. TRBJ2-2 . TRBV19 TGTGCCTGTAGAAGTCCCCGGGGGACCGGGGAGCTGTTTTTT CACRSPRGTGELFF
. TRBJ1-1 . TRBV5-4 TGTGCCAGCAGCCCCCCGGGGCTAGGCACTGAAGCTTTCTTT CASSPPGLGTEAFF
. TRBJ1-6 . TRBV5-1 TGCGCCAGCAGCTTGGTCGGCGATCGTAATTCACCCCTCCACTTT CASSLVGDRNSPLHF
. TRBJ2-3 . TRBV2 TGTGCCAGCAGTGAAGAGGCAGGGAGAGATACGCAGTATTTT CASSEEAGRDTQYF
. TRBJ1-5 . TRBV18 TGTGCCAGCTCCCCCGGGGCCGGAGGGGGTCAGCCCCAGCATTTT CASSPGAGGGQPQHF